This entry lists 5 T cell receptor beta chains sequenced from one sample in a study of cytomegalovirus exposure and HLA in healthy donors (dated by TCRdb to the late 2010s). The library was made by the immunoSEQ multiplex PCR assay. For the multiplex PCR, a mixture combining 60 forward primers for TCR Vbeta segments and 13 reverse primers for TCR Jbeta segments was used. The source is immuneACCESS, and TCRdb retained only in-frame sequences with V and J called. Part of the clones is not carried over; for the studies checked, unresolved V genes explain less than half of this, and the remainder is unexplained. This sample has approximately 160,000 clones in its table, and 75% to 85% of those were observed once. The ten largest clones capture 1.2% to 1.5% of the sample. Sequencing input: PBMCs. These receptors came from a woman aged 25-40 years in good health and CMV-seropositive.

The V call is TRBV28, the J call TRBJ2-7, with D possibly matching TRBD1 (6 bases). Germline lookup yields CDR1 MDHEN and CDR2 SYDVKM. The V and J ends lost 4 bases and 0 bases respectively, with 16 bases between them. The CDR3 is 16 residues long. The CDR3 here is CASSSPGTPPSYEQYF. In DNA form, the CDR3 reads TGTGCCAGCAGTTCCCCCGGGACACCGCCCTCCTACGAGCAGTACTTC.

The chain joins TRBV28 to TRBJ2-7; TRBD1 matches at 8 bases. The germline gives CDR1 MDHEN, CDR2 SYDVKM. Trimming cost V 5 bases and J 3 bases; bases outside gene matches: 9. The CDR3 spans 15 residues. CDR3 bases: TGTGCCAGCAGTCCCGCCCTCGGGACAGGCTACGAGCAGTACTTC. It codes for CASSPALGTGYEQYF.

This clone came up once. V and J are TRBV2 and TRBJ2-2, with D perhaps matching TRBD2 (5 bases). The CDR3 runs 13 residues. Germline loops: CDR1 SNHLY, CDR2 FYNNEI. V was pared by 11 bases and J by 7 bases, with 17 bases between. The CDR3 spells CAAARGWVGELFF. In DNA form, the CDR3 reads TGTGCCGCGGCAAGAGGGTGGGTCGGGGAGCTGTTTTTT.

This chain uses TRBV6-1 with TRBJ1-5, with TRBD1 identical over 7 bases. The V gene's germline CDR1 is MNHNS and CDR2 SASEGT. Germline trimming cut 4 bases from V and 2 bases from J; bases unmatched to any gene: 5. The CDR3 is made up of 15 amino acids. CDR3 in amino acids: CASSGTGVRNQPQHF. The DNA for the CDR3 is TGTGCCAGCAGTGGCACAGGGGTGCGCAATCAGCCCCAGCATTTT.

Details on this clone: Different DNA sequences within this sample yield the same CDR3. The chain joins TRBV7-9 to TRBJ1-5; maybe TRBD1 (6 bases). The CDR3 runs 14 residues. V lost 5 bases to trimming and J lost 3 bases, with 11 bases between them. Germline CDR1 is SEHNR and CDR2 is FQNEAQ (reference sequence). CDR3 loop: CASSLGQSNQPQHF. As DNA, the CDR3 is TGTGCCAGCAGCCTCGGACAGTCCAATCAGCCCCAGCATTTT.